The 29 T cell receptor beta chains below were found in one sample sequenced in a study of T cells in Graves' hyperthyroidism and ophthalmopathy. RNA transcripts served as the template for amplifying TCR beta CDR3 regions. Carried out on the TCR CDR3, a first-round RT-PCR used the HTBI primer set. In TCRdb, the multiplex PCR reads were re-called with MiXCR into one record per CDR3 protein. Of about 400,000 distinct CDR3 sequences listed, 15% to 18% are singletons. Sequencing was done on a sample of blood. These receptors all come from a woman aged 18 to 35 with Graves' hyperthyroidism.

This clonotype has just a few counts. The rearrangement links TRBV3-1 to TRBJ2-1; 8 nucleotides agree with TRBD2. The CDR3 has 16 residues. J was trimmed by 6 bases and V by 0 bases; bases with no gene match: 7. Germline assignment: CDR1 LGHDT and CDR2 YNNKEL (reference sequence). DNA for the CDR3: TGTGCCAGCAGCCAAGAGCGTCGGGAGGGCCGCAATGAGCAGTTCTTC. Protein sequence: CASSQERREGRNEQFF.

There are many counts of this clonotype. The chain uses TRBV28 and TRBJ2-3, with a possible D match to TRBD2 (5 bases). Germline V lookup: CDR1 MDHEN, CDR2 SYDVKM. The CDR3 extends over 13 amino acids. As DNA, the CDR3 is TGTGCGACGCGGGCGTCAGGCACAGATACGCAGTATTTT. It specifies CATRASGTDTQYF.

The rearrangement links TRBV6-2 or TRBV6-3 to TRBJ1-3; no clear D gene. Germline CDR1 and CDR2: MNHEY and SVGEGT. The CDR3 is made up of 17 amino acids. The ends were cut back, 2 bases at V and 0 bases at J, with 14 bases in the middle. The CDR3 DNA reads TGTGCCAGCAGTTACCCCCGACCGAACCTCTCTGGAAACACCATATATTTT. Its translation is CASSYPRPNLSGNTIYF.

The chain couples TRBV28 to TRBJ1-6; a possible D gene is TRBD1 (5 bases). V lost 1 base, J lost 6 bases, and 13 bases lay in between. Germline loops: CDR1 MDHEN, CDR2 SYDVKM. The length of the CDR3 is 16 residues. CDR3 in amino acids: CASSLYDSLCNSPLHF. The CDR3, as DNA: TGTGCCAGCAGTTTATATGACAGTCTCTGTAATTCACCCCTCCACTTT.

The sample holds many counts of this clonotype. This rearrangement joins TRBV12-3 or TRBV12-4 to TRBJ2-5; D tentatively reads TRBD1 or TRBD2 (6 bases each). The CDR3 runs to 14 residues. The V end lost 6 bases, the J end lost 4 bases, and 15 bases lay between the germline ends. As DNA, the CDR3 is TGTGCCAGCAGGCACTCCGGGGGCGGAGAGACCCAGTACTTC. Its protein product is CASRHSGGGETQYF.

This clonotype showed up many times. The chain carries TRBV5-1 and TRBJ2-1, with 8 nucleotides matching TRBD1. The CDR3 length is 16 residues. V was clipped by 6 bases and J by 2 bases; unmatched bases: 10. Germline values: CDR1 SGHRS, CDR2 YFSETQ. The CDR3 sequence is CASTLNTGGTYNEQFF. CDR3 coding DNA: TGCGCCAGCACGCTAAATACAGGGGGAACCTACAATGAGCAGTTCTTC.

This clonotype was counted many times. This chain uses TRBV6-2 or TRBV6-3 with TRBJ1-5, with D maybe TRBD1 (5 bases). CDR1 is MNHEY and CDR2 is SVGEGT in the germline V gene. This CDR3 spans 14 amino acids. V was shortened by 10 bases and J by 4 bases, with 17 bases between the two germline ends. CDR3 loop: CAICAGNGNQPQHF. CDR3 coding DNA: TGTGCCATCTGTGCAGGGAATGGGAATCAGCCCCAGCATTTT.

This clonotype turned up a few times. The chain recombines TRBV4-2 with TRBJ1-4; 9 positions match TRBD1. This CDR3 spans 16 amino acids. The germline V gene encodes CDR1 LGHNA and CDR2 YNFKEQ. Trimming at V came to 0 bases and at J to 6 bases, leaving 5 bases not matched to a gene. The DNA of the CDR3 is TGTGCCAGCAGCCAAGAGAGAGGGGACAGGGATGAAAAACTGTTTTTT. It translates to CASSQERGDRDEKLFF.

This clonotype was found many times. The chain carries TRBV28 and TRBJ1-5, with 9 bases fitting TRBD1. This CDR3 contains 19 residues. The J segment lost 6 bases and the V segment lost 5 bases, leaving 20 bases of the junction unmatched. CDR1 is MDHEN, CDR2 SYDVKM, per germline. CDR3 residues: CASSPKTGQGFLLFQPQHF. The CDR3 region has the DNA TGTGCCAGCAGTCCCAAGACCGGACAGGGGTTTCTCCTCTTTCAGCCCCAGCATTTT.

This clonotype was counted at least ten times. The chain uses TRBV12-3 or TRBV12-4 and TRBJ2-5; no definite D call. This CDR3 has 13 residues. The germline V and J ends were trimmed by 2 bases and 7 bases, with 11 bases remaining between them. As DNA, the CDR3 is TGTGCCAGCAGTTTACGTCTGACGCGGACCCAGTACTTC. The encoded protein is CASSLRLTRTQYF.

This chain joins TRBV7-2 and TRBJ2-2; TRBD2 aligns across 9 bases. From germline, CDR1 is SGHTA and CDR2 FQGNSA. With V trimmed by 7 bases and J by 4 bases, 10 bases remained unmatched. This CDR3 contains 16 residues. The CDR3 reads CASKLRGGLGTGELFF. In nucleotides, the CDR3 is TGTGCCAGCAAGTTGCGGGGGGGCCTCGGCACCGGGGAGCTGTTTTTT.

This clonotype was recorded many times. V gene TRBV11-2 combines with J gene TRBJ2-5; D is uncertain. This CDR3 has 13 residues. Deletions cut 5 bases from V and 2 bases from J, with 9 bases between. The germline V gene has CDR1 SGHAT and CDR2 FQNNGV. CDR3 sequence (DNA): TGTGCCAGCAGCATCGTTGGTCAAGAGACCCAGTACTTC. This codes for CASSIVGQETQYF.

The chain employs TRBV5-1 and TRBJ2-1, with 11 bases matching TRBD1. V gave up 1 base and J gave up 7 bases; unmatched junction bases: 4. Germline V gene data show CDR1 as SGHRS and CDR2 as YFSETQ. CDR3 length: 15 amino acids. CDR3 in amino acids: CASSLKGTGGNEQFF. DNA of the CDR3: TGCGCCAGCAGCTTGAAAGGGACAGGGGGGAATGAGCAGTTCTTC.

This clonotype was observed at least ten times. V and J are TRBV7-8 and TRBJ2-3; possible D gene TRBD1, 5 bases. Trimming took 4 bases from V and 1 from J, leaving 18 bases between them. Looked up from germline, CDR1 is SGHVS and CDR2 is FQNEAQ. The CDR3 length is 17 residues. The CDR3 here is CASSSLPTENRTDTQYF. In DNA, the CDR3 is TGTGCCAGCAGCTCCCTCCCGACAGAAAATCGCACAGATACGCAGTATTTT.

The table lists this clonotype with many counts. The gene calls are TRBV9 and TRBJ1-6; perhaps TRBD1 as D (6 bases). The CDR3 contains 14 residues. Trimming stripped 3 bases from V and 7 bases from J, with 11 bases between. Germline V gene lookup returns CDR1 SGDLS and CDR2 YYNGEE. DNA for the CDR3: TGTGCCAGCAGCGCTCAGGGGTCAAATTCACCCCTCCACTTT. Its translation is CASSAQGSNSPLHF.

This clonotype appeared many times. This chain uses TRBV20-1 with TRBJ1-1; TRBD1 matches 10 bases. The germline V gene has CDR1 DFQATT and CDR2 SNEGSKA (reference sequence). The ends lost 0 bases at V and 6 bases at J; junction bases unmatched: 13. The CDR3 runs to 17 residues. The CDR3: CSARDYDRGLGMAEAFF. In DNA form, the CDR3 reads TGCAGTGCTAGAGATTATGACAGGGGGCTCGGTATGGCTGAAGCTTTCTTT.

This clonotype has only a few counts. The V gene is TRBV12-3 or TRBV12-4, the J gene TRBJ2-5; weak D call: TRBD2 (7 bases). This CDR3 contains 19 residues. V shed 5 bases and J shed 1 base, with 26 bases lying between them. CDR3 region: CASSPAAVFLGGLQETQYF. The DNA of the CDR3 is TGTGCCAGCAGTCCCGCCGCGGTTTTTCTGGGGGGGCTCCAAGAGACCCAGTACTTC.

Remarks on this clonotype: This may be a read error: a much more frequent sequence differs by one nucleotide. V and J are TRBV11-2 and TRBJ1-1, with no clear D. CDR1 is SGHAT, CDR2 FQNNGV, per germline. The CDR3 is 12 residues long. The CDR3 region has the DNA TGTGCCAGCAGCCAAATAAACACTGACGCTTTCTTT. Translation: CASSQINTDAFF. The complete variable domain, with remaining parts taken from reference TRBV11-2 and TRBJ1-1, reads EAGVAQSPRYKIIEKRQSVAFWCNPISGHATLYWYQQILGQGPKLLIQFQNNGVVDDSQLPKDRFSAERLKGVDSTLKIQPAKLEDSAVYLCASSQINTDAFFGQGTRLTVV.

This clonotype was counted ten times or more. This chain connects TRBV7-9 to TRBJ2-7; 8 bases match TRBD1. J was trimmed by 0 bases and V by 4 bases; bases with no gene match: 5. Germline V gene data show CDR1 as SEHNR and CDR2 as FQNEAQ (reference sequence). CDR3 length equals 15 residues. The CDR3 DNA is TGTGCCAGCAGCTCAAGGGACAGGAGCTCCTACGAGCAGTACTTC. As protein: CASSSRDRSSYEQYF.

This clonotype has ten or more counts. This CDR3 is CASSATGNNEQFF. CDR3 coding DNA: TGTGCCAGCAGTGCGACGGGGAACAATGAGCAGTTCTTC. The chain carries TRBV6-1 and TRBJ2-1, with TRBD2 as a possible D gene (5 bases). This CDR3 comprises 13 residues. Deletions cut 4 bases from V and 5 bases from J, with 9 bases between. Per germline, CDR1 MNHNS and CDR2 SASEGT.

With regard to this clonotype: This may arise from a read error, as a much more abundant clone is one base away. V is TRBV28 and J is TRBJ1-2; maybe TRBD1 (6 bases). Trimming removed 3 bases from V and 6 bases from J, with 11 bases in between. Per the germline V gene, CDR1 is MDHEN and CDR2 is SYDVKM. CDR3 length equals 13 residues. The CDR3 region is CASSLYRDHGYTF. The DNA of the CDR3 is TGTGCCAGCAGTTTGTACAGGGACCATGGCTACACCTTC.

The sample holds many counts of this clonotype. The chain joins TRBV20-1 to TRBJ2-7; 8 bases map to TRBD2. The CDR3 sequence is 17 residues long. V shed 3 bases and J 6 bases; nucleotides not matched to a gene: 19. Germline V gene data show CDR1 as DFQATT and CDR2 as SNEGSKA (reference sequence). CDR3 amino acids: CSASGALAGPKAVEQYF. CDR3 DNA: TGCAGTGCTAGCGGAGCCTTAGCGGGACCCAAGGCGGTCGAGCAGTACTTC.

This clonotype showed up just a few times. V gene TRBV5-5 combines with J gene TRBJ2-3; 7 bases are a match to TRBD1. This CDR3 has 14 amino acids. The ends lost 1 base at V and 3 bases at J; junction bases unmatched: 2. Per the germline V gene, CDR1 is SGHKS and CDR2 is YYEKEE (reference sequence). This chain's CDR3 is CASSLTTGTDTQYF. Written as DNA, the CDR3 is TGTGCCAGCAGCTTGACGACAGGGACAGATACGCAGTATTTT.

The CDR3 nucleotides read TGTGCCAGCAGCCAAGATTCAGCGGCATCCAATGAGCAGTTCTTC. Protein product: CASSQDSAASNEQFF. The genes are TRBV3-1 and TRBJ2-1; TRBD2 is a possible D gene (5 bases). This CDR3 has 15 amino acids. Germline V gene lookup returns CDR1 LGHDT and CDR2 YNNKEL (reference sequence). V lost 0 bases and J 6 bases, leaving 12 bases between the germline ends.

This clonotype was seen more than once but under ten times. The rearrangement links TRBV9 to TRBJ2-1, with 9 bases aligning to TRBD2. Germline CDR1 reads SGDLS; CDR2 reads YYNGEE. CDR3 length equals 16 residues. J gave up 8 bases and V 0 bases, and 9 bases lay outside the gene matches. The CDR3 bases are TGTGCCAGCAGCGTAGGAGAGCGGGGGGAGCGGGATGAGCAGTTCTTC. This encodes CASSVGERGERDEQFF.

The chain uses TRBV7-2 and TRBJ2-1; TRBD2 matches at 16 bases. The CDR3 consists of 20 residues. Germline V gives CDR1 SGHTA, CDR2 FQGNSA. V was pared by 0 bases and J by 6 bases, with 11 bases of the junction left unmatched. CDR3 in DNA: TGTGCCAGCAGCTTAGCGCCGGGACTAGCGGGGGGGGCTCAAAGCAATGAGCAGTTCTTC. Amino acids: CASSLAPGLAGGAQSNEQFF.

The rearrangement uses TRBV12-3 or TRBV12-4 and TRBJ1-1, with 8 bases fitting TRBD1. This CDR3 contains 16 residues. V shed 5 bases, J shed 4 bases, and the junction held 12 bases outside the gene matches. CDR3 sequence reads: CASSPGTGRGSTEAFF. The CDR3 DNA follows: TGTGCCAGCAGTCCCGGGACAGGTCGGGGGAGCACTGAAGCTTTCTTT.

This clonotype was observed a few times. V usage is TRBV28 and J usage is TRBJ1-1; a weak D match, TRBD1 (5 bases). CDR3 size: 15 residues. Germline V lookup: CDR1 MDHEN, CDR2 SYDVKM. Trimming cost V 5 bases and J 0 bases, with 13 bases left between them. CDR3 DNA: TGTGCCAGCAGTCACCGGGGAGGGGTGAACACTGAAGCTTTCTTT. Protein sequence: CASSHRGGVNTEAFF. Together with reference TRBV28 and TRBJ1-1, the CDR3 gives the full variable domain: DVKVTQSSRYLVKRTGEKVFLECVQDMDHENMFWYRQDPGLGLRLIYFSYDVKMKEKGDIPEGYSVSREKKERFSLILESASTNQTSMYLCASSHRGGVNTEAFFGQGTRLTVV.

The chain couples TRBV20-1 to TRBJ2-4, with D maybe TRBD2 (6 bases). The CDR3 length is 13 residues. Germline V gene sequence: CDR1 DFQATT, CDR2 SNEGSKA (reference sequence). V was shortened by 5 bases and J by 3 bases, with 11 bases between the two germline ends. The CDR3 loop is CSAQRRGKNIQYF. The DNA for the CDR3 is TGCAGTGCTCAACGGCGGGGCAAAAACATTCAGTACTTC.